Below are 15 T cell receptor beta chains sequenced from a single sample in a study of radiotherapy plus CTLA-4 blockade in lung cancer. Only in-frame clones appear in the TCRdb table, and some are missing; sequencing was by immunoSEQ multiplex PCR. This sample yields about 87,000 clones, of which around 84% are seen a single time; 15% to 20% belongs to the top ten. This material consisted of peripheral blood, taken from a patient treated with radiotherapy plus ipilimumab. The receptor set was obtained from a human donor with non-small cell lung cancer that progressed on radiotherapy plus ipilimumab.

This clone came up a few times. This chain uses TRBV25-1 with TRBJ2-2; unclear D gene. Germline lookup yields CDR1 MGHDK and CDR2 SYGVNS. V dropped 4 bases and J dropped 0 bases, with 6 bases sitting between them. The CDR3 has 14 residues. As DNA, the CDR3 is TGTGCCAGCAGTGTCCCCACGAACACCGGGGAGCTGTTTTTT. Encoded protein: CASSVPTNTGELFF.

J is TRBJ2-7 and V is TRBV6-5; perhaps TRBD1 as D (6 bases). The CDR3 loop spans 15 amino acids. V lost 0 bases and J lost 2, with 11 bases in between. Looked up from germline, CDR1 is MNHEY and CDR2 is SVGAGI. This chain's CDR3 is CASSYSGDRPYEQYF. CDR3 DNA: TGTGCCAGCAGTTACTCGGGCGACAGGCCCTACGAGCAGTACTTC.

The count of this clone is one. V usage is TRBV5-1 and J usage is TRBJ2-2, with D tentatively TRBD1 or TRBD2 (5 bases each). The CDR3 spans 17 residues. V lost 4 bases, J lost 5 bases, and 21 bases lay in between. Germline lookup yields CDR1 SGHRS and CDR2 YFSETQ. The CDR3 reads CASSPSTAGTGTGELFF. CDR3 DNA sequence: TGCGCCAGCAGCCCGTCGACAGCAGGAACGGGGACCGGGGAGCTGTTTTTT.

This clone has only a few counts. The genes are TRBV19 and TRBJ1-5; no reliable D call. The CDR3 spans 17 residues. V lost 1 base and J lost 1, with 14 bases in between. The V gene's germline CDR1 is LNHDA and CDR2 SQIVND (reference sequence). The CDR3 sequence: CASSIGVGRESNQPQHF. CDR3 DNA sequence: TGTGCCAGTAGTATAGGAGTAGGTAGAGAGAGCAATCAGCCCCAGCATTTT. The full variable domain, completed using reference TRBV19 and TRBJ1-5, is DGGITQSPKYLFRKEGQNVTLSCEQNLNHDAMYWYRQDPGQGLRLIYYSQIVNDFQKGDIAEGYSVSREKKESFPLTVTSAQKNPTAFYLCASSIGVGRESNQPQHFGDGTRLSIL.

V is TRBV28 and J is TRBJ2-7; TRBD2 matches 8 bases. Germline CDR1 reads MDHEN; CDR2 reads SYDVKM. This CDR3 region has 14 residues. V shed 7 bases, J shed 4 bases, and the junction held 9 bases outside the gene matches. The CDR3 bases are TGTGCCAGCATCAAGGCGGCTAGCGGGTACGAGCAGTACTTC. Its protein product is CASIKAASGYEQYF.

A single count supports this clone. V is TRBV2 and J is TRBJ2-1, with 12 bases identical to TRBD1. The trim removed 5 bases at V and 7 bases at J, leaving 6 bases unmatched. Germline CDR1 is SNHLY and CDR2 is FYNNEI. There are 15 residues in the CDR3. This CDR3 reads CASSRPGQGANEQFF. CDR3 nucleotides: TGTGCCAGCAGTCGTCCGGGACAGGGGGCAAATGAGCAGTTCTTC.

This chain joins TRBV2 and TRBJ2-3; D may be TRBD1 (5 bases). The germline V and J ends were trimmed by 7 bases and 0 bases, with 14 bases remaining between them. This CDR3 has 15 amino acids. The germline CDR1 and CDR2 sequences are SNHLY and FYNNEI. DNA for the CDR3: TGTGCCAGCAAGCAGGGAAGTCATAGCACAGATACGCAGTATTTT. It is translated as CASKQGSHSTDTQYF. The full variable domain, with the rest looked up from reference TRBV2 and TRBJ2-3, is EPEVTQTPSHQVTQMGQEVILRCVPISNHLYFYWYRQILGQKVEFLVSFYNNEISEKSEIFDDQFSVERPDGSNFTLKIRSTKLEDSAMYFCASKQGSHSTDTQYFGPGTRLTVL.

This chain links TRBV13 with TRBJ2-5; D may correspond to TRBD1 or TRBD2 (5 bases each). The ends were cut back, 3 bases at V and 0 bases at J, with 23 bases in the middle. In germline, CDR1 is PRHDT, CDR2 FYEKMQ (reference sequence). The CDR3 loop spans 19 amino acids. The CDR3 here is CASSLGLGRDSDNQETQYF. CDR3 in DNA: TGTGCCAGCAGCTTGGGGCTAGGACGGGATTCCGACAACCAAGAGACCCAGTACTTC.

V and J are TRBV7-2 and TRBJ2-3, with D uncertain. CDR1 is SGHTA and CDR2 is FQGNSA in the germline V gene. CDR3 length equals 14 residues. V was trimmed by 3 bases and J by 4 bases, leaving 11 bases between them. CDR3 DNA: TGTGCCAGCAGCTTGCAGAGGCTGCCAGATACGCAGTATTTT. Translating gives CASSLQRLPDTQYF.

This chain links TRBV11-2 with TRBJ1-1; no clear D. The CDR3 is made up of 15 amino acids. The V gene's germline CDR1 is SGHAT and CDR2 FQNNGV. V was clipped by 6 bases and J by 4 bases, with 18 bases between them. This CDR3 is CASRTQQIGSTEAFF. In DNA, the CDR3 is TGTGCCAGCAGAACCCAGCAAATTGGCAGCACTGAAGCTTTCTTT.

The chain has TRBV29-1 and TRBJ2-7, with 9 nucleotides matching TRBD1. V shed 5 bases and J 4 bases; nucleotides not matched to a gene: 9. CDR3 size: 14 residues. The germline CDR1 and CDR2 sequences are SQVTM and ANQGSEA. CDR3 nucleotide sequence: TGCAGCGTTTCCGCCGGGACAGGGCCGTACGAGCAGTACTTC. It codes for CSVSAGTGPYEQYF.

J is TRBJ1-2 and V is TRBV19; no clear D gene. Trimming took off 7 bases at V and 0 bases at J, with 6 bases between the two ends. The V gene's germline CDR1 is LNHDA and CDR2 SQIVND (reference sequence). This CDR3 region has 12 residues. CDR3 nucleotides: TGTGCCAGTATAGACCCTAACTATGGCTACACCTTC. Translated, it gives CASIDPNYGYTF.

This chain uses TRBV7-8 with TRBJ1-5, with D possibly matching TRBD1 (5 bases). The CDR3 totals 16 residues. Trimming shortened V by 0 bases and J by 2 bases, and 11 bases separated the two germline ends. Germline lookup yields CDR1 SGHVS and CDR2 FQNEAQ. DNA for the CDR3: TGTGCCAGCAGCTTAGCCAGGACACCCGGCAATCAGCCCCAGCATTTT. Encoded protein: CASSLARTPGNQPQHF.

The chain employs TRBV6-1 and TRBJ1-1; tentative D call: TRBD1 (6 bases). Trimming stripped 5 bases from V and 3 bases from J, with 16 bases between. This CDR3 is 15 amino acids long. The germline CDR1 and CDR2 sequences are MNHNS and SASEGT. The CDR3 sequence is CASSNPPRGDTEAFF. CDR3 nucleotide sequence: TGTGCCAGCAGTAACCCCCCGAGGGGGGACACTGAAGCTTTCTTT.

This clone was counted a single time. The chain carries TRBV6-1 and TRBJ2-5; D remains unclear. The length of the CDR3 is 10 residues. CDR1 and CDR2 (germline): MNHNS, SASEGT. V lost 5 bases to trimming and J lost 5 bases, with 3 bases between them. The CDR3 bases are TGTGCCAGCAGTTGGGAGACCCAGTACTTC. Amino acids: CASSWETQYF.